The 5 T cell receptor beta chains reported below all come from one sample, sequenced in a study of human T cells and chemical hapten exposure. One entry per CDR3 protein, called by TCRdb with MiXCR from the RACE reads. The profile shows roughly 100,000 distinct CDR3 sequences, less than 15% of them singletons. Time point meaning: pre-sensitization, week 0. Noted treatment: therapeutic diphenylcyclopropenone sensitization with weekly scalp DPC. The specimen comprised whole blood, sampled in connection with sensitization to the hapten diphenylcyclopropenone (DPC). The receptors come from a woman in her forties or fifties with alopecia areata. Some clones in this sample may be carry-over from other donors' samples.

This clonotype was recorded a few times. The J gene is TRBJ2-7, the V gene TRBV20-1; 8 bases are a match to TRBD1. This CDR3 spans 12 amino acids. Germline trimming cut 3 bases from V and 7 bases from J; bases unmatched to any gene: 5. CDR1 DFQATT and CDR2 SNEGSKA come from the germline V gene (reference sequence). The CDR3, as DNA: TGCAGTGCTAGTCAGGGGGCGAGGGAGCAGTACTTC. Its translation: CSASQGAREQYF.

The chain couples TRBV4-2 to TRBJ2-5; D is unclear. Germline lookup yields CDR1 LGHNA and CDR2 YNFKEQ. This CDR3 has 14 amino acids. The V gene lost 3 bases and the J gene lost 2 bases, with 10 bases spanning the gap. The CDR3 region has the DNA TGTGCCAGCAGCCAGAAGACATTTCAAGAGACCCAGTACTTC. Amino acid sequence: CASSQKTFQETQYF.

The gene calls are TRBV7-8 and TRBJ2-1; no definite D call. Deletions cut 6 bases from V and 7 bases from J, with 10 bases between. The CDR3 contains 12 residues. Germline lookup yields CDR1 SGHVS and CDR2 FQNEAQ. CDR3 sequence reads: CASSLHWNEQFF. CDR3 DNA sequence: TGTGCCAGCAGTCTTCATTGGAATGAGCAGTTCTTC.

The rearrangement links TRBV20-1 to TRBJ2-3; D is unclear. The V end lost 3 bases, the J end lost 11 bases, and 9 bases lay between the germline ends. The CDR3 spans 10 residues. From germline, CDR1 is DFQATT and CDR2 SNEGSKA (reference sequence). Here the CDR3 reads CSASFALQYF. CDR3 nucleotides: TGCAGTGCTAGTTTTGCCCTGCAGTATTTT.

The table lists this clonotype with a few counts. This chain joins TRBV11-2 and TRBJ2-3, with a possible D match to TRBD2 (6 bases). V was shortened by 5 bases and J by 2 bases, with 11 bases between the two germline ends. The CDR3 runs 14 residues. The germline V gene encodes CDR1 SGHAT and CDR2 FQNNGV. The CDR3 here is CASSPGLTTDTQYF. CDR3 DNA: TGTGCCAGCAGCCCGGGACTTACCACAGATACGCAGTATTTT.